The source of this TCR beta chain is a study of PD-1 blockade in classical Hodgkin lymphoma. V dropped 2 bases and J dropped 10 bases, with 11 bases sitting between them. Per the germline V gene, CDR1 is MNHNY and CDR2 is SVGAGI (reference sequence). The CDR3 sequence is 13 residues long. Study-wide points: Whereas CD4+ TCR diversity had risen significantly by C4D1, CD8+ TCR diversity had not. Complete responders matched newly diagnosed patients in baseline diversity. Possible causes of repertoire differences, disease activity or prior therapy, remain undefined.

Specified time point: cycle 4 day 1 (C4D1), after more than five weeks of nivolumab. All patients relapsed after autologous stem cell transplantation, and brentuximab vedotin exposure varied. The protocol was immunoSEQ multiplex PCR, while the TCRdb copy is restricted to in-frame clones and leaves out a portion. The sample carries tens of thousands of clones, around 80% recorded once. With regard to this clone: The antigen is undetermined.

This clonotype was obtained from a human donor with classical Hodgkin lymphoma. This chain connects TRBV6-6 to TRBJ1-4; D call uncertain. Sequenced here: peripheral blood mononuclear cells (PBMCs), sampled before the fourth cycle of nivolumab. The CDR3 DNA reads TGTGCCAGCAGTTACGACATGGAGGGAAAACTGTTTTTT. Its translation is CASSYDMEGKLFF.